This TCR beta chain stems from a study of CD8+CD57+ T cells in acquired aplastic anemia. Background on the study: The average for DNA from sorted CD4+ and CD8+ cells was 3.2 ug. General study results and limits: Patients and controls shared approximately 30 CD8+ CDR3 sequences, highly expressed in patients. CD8+ Simpson's diversity showed no significant patient-control difference.

Looked up from germline, CDR1 is SGHTA and CDR2 is FQGTGA. This CDR3 spans 15 amino acids. J gave up 4 bases and V 0 bases, and 0 bases lay outside the gene matches. As regards this clonotype: The antigen remains undetermined.

According to the study, genomic DNA was the template for TCR beta VDJ and CDR3 profiling. TCRdb independently ran MiXCR on the reads; one entry per CDR3 protein. The sample records a few hundred thousand distinct CDR3 sequences, 55% to 60% being singletons. This sequence originates from a human donor with severe aplastic anemia or a healthy control (not recorded which). V gene TRBV7-3 combines with J gene TRBJ2-2; TRBD2 matches at 9 bases. Sequencing was done on a sample of sorted CD4+, CD8+, or CD8+CD57+ T cells (not recorded which) from PBMCs. Here the CDR3 DNA reads TGTGCCAGCAGCTTAACAGCGGGGGGCACCGGGGAGCTGTTTTTT. This sequence encodes CASSLTAGGTGELFF.